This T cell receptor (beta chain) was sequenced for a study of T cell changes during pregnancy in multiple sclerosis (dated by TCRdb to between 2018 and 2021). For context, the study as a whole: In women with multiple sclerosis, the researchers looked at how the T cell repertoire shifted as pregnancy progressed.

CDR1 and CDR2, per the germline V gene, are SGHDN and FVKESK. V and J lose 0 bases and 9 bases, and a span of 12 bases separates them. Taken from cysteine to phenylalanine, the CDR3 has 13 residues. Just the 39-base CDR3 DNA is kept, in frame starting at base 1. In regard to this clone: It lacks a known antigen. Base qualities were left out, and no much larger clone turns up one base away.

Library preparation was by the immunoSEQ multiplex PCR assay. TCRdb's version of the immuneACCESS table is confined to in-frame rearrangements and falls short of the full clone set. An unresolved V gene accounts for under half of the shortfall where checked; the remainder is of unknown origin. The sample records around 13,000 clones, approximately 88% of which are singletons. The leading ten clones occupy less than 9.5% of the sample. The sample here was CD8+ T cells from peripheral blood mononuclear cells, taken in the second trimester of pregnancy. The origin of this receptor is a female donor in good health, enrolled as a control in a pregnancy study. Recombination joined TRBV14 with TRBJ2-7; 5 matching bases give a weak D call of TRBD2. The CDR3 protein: CASSQDLGIGQYF. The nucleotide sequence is TGTGCCAGCAGCCAAGATCTCGGGATCGGGCAGTACTTC.